Ten or more counts support the clone carrying this T cell receptor (beta chain). Its antigen is not identified. The donors were members of the roughly 130-subject validation cohort (separate from the 666-subject first cohort). The sample comes from a study of cytomegalovirus exposure and HLA in healthy donors. The CDR3 spans 15 residues. Deletions cut 1 base from V and 8 bases from J, with 14 bases between. CDR1 SNHLY and CDR2 FYNNEI come from the germline V gene. Findings and caveats of the study: It was found in a later analysis that first-cohort TCR clusters tended to co-occur in the 120 validation repertoires. Most observed TCR sequences were rare, whereas some public TCRs were detected in many donors. The study recorded some 160 TCR beta chains that were cytomegalovirus-associated.

Here immunoSEQ multiplex PCR was the method, and the copy in TCRdb shows in-frame clones only, minus some. The sample holds approximately 220,000 clones, approximately 90% seen once. Sequencing used PBMCs. This chain joins TRBV2 and TRBJ1-4; D ambiguous. This sequence was found in a man younger than 30 in good health and CMV-seronegative. The CDR3 nucleotides are TGTGCCAGCAGTGAAGGTTTGGGGAGAGGGGAAAAACTGTTTTTT. Protein: CASSEGLGRGEKLFF.